This note documents a single T cell receptor beta chain sequence. Antigen unknown. CDR1 and CDR2 from the germline V gene are SEHNR and FQNEAQ (reference sequence). This CDR3 comprises 14 residues. The V gene end was trimmed by 6 bases and the J gene end by 5 bases; junction bases not matched to a gene: 6. This entry comes from a study of tumor-infiltrating lymphocytes in localized non-small cell lung cancer. Notes on the study in general: Tumors had more T cell infiltration than uninvolved lung, per TCRbeta sequencing and CD3 counts. Each assay used a separate piece of the same tissue. Only some patients had TCR sequencing, depending on available tissue.

Profiled with immunoSEQ multiplex PCR; TCRdb holds only in-frame clones, not every one. This sample has more than 1,500 clones, with 30% to 45% found just once. The sample consisted of uninvolved lung tissue not adjacent to the tumor. This TCR derives from a human donor with non-small cell lung cancer. The chain uses TRBV7-9 and TRBJ2-7, with 11 bases lining up with TRBD2. The CDR3 sequence is CASRGTSGGNEQYF. The CDR3 DNA reads as TGTGCCAGCAGAGGGACTAGCGGTGGCAACGAGCAGTACTTC.